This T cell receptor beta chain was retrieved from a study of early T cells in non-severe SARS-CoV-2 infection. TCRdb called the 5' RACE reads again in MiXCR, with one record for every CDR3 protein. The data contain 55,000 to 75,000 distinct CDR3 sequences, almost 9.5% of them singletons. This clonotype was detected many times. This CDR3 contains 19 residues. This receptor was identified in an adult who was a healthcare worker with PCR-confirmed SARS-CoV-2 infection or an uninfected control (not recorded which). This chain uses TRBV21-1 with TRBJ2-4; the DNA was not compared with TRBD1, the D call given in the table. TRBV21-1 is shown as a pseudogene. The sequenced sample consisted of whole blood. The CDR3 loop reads CASSYTGTGKCWAKNIQYF. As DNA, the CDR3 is TGTGCCAGCAGCTATACCGGGACAGGGAAATGTTGGGCCAAAAACATTCAGTACTTC.